This TCR beta chain was recorded in a study of cytomegalovirus exposure and HLA in healthy donors. Germline CDR1 SQVTM, CDR2 ANQGSEA. The length of the CDR3 is 13 residues. As for this clone: A junction end diverges from the germline sequence, so it may reflect a read error.

Primers included in the PCR were 60 Vbeta and 13 Jbeta primers. The table came from immunoSEQ multiplex PCR; TCRdb's copy has only in-frame clones and leaves some out. Of hundreds of thousands of clones listed, roughly 79% are singletons. This TCR derives from a young man in good health and CMV-seronegative. The chain carries TRBV29-1 and TRBJ2-3, with D maybe TRBD2 (7 bases). What was sequenced was PBMCs. The CDR3 DNA follows: TGCAGCGAGGGGGGGGCATCCACAGATGCGCAGTATTTT. Its translation is CSEGGASTDAQYF.